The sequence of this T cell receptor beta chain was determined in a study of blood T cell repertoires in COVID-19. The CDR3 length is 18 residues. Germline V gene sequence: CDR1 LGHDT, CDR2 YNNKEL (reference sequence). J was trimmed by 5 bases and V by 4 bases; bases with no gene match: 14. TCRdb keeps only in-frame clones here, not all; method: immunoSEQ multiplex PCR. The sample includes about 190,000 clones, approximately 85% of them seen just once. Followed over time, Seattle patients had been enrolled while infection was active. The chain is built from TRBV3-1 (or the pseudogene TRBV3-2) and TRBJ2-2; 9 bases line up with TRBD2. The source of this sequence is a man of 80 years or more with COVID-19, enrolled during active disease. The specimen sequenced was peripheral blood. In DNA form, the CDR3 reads TGTGCCAGCAGCCGAAGGGGGTTAGCGGGGGTTCCTACCGGGGAGCTGTTTTTT. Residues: CASSRRGLAGVPTGELFF.